The sequence of this T cell receptor (beta chain) was determined in a study of blood T cell repertoires in COVID-19. This clone was seen a handful of times. This table comes from immunoSEQ multiplex PCR, and its TCRdb copy is limited to in-frame clones, with some not included. The table lists a few hundred thousand clones, about 91% of them singletons. This sequence was found in a woman between 25 and 40 years old who had recovered from COVID-19. Sequenced input: peripheral blood.

The CDR3 is CASSLGTGMNTEAFF. CDR3 DNA sequence: TGCGCCAGCAGCTTGGGGACAGGGATGAACACTGAAGCTTTCTTT. V gene TRBV5-1 combines with J gene TRBJ1-1, with 8 nucleotides matching TRBD1. Germline loops: CDR1 SGHRS, CDR2 YFSETQ. The length of the CDR3 is 15 residues. The V segment lost 0 bases and the J segment 0 bases; nucleotides outside the gene matches: 1.